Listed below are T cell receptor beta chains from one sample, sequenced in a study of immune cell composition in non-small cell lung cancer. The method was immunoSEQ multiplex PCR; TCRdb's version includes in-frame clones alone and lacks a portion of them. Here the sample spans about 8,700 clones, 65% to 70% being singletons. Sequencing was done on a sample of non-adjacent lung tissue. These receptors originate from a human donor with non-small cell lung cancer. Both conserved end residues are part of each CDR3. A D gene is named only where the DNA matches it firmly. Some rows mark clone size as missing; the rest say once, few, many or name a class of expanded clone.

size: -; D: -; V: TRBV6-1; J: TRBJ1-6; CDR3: CASSAGPYNSPLHF; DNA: TGTGCCAGCAGCGCGGGGCCCTATAATTCACCCCTCCACTTT
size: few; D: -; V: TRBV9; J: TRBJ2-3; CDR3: CASSPQTNTDTQYF; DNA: TGTGCCAGCAGCCCCCAGACAAACACAGATACGCAGTATTTT
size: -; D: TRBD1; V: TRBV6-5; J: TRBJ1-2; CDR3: CASSPGTEYGYTF; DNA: TGTGCCAGCAGCCCCGGGACAGAATATGGCTACACCTTC
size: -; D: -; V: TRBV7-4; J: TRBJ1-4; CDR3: CASSLVRTERATNEKLFF; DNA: TGTGCCAGCAGTTTGGTGAGGACAGAAAGAGCAACTAATGAAAAACTGTTTTTT
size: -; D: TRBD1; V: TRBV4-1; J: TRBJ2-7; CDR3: CASSVTGDEQYF; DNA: TGCGCCAGCAGCGTTACAGGGGACGAGCAGTACTTC
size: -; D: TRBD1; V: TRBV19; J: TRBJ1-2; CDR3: CASRKRQGATDGYTF; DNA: TGTGCCAGTAGGAAGAGACAGGGGGCGACGGATGGCTACACCTTC
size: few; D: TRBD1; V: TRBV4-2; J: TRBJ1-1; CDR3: CASGVRGRGGMNTEAFF; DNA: TGTGCCAGCGGGGTCAGGGGGAGAGGGGGGATGAACACTGAAGCTTTCTTT
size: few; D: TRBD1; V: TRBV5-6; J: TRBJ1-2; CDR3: CASSSQGAPGYTF; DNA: TGTGCCAGCAGCTCACAGGGGGCGCCTGGCTACACCTTC
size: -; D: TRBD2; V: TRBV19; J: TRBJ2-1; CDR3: CASSITGGWDNEQFF; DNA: TGTGCCAGTAGTATAACGGGGGGGTGGGACAATGAGCAGTTCTTC
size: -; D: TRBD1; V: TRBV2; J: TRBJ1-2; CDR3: CASSPRGTNYGYTF; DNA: TGTGCCAGCAGCCCCAGGGGGACGAACTATGGCTACACCTTC
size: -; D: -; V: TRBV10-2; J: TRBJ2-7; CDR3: CASSVGPGFSYEQYF; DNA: TGCGCCAGCAGTGTCGGCCCCGGGTTTTCCTACGAGCAGTACTTC
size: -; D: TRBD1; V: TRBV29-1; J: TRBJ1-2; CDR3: CSVPTGDYGYTF; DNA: TGCAGCGTGCCGACAGGGGACTATGGCTACACCTTC
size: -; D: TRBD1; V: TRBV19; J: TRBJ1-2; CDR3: CASSTGTGAVGYTF; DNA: TGTGCCAGTAGTACAGGGACAGGCGCCGTTGGCTACACCTTC
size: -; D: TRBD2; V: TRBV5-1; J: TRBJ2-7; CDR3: CASSLAVGREGEQYF; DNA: TGCGCCAGCAGCTTGGCCGTAGGGAGGGAGGGCGAGCAGTACTTC
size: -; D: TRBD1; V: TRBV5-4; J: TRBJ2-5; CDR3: CASSVPGQGIGTQYF; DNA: TGTGCCAGCAGCGTACCGGGACAGGGAATCGGGACCCAGTACTTC
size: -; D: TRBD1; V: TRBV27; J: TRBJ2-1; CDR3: CASSLRQGTNEQFF; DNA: TGTGCCAGCAGTCTGAGACAGGGTACGAATGAGCAGTTCTTC
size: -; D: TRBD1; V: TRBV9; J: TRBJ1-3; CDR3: CASSVAGQGAGNTIYF; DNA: TGTGCCAGCAGCGTAGCGGGACAGGGAGCTGGAAACACCATATATTTT
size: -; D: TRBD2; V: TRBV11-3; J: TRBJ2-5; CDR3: CASSLGSDSGGQETQYF; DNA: TGTGCCAGCAGCTTAGGATCGGATAGCGGGGGACAAGAGACCCAGTACTTC
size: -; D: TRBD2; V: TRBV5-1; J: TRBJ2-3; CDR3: CASSIAGGRNTDTQYF; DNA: TGCGCCAGCAGCATAGCGGGGGGGCGAAACACAGATACGCAGTATTTT
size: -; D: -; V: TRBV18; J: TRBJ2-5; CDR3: CASSPNSGEGETQYF; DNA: TGTGCCAGCTCACCCAATTCAGGAGAGGGAGAGACCCAGTACTTC
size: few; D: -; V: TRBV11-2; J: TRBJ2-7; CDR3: CASSGDSAQYF; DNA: TGTGCCAGCAGCGGGGACTCCGCACAGTACTTC
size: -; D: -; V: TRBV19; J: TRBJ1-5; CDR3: CASNLDFANQPQHF; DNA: TGTGCCAGTAACCTCGACTTTGCCAATCAGCCCCAGCATTTT
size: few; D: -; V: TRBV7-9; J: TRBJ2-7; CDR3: CASSPNYEQYF; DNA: TGTGCCAGCAGCCCCAACTACGAGCAGTACTTC
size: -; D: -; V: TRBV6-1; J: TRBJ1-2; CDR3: CASSDLGATRTGYGYTF; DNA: TGTGCCAGCAGTGACCTAGGGGCCACCCGTACGGGCTATGGCTACACCTTC
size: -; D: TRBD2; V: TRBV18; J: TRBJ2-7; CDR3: CASSPPGLAGAITYEQYF; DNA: TGTGCCAGCTCACCACCTGGACTAGCGGGGGCCATAACGTACGAGCAGTACTTC
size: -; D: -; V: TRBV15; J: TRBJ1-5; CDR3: CEQADNQPQHF; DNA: TGTGAACAGGCTGACAATCAGCCCCAGCATTTT
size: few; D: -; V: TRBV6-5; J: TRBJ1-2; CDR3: CASRVTGRQGGYTF; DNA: TGTGCCAGCAGGGTAACAGGGCGGCAGGGGGGCTACACCTTC
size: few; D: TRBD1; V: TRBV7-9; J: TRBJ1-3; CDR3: CASSYPSGGRGNTIYF; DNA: TGTGCCAGCAGCTACCCTTCAGGGGGCAGGGGAAACACCATATATTTT
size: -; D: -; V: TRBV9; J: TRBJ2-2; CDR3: CASSVGGAGTGELFF; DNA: TGTGCCAGCAGCGTAGGGGGTGCGGGCACCGGGGAGCTGTTTTTT